The next 13 T cell receptor beta chains were all read from a single sample in a study of T cell responses to AZD1222 COVID-19 vaccine (dated by TCRdb to the early 2020s). Libraries were constructed by the immunoSEQ multiplex PCR assay. TCRdb limited this immuneACCESS table to in-frame rearrangements with V and J called. A share of clones is missing; checked studies link under half to unresolved V genes, and the rest is unexplained. The sample includes 150,000 or so clones, with 92% observed a single time. Around 3.5% of the sample comes from the top ten. Reading the label with the study, this specimen's time point is: about 28 days (+/-7) after the second vaccine dose. The sequencing used peripheral blood, collected 28 days after the second AZD1222 dose. The origin of the receptors is an adult who received the AZD1222 COVID-19 vaccine.

This clone came up once. V and J are TRBV10-3 and TRBJ2-1, with 9 nucleotides matching TRBD2. The CDR3 consists of 15 residues. From germline, CDR1 is ENHRY and CDR2 SYGVKD. V shed 7 bases and J 8 bases; nucleotides not matched to a gene: 12. The CDR3 nucleotides read TGTGCCATCACAGCGGGAGGTTCTGTGGGGGATGAGCAGTTCTTC. Protein: CAITAGGSVGDEQFF.

The chain is built from TRBV19 and TRBJ2-4; no definite D call. Per the germline V gene, CDR1 is LNHDA and CDR2 is SQIVND (reference sequence). V lost 0 bases, J lost 3 bases, and 12 bases lay in between. This CDR3 is built from 16 residues. CDR3 coding DNA: TGTGCCAGTAGTATAGATACAAGGTTAGGCAAAAACATTCAGTACTTC. Amino acids: CASSIDTRLGKNIQYF. The whole variable domain, remainder taken from reference TRBV19 and TRBJ2-4, is DGGITQSPKYLFRKEGQNVTLSCEQNLNHDAMYWYRQDPGQGLRLIYYSQIVNDFQKGDIAEGYSVSREKKESFPLTVTSAQKNPTAFYLCASSIDTRLGKNIQYFGAGTRLSVL.

The chain combines TRBV18 with TRBJ2-7; D is possibly TRBD1 or TRBD2 (6 bases each). V was shortened by 1 base and J by 2 bases, with 9 bases between the two germline ends. The CDR3 spans 14 residues. The germline gives CDR1 KGHSH, CDR2 LQKENI. The chain's CDR3 is CASSPLRGAYEQYF. DNA of the CDR3: TGTGCCAGCTCACCACTAAGGGGGGCCTACGAGCAGTACTTC.

The rearrangement joins TRBV7-9 to TRBJ1-6; D not resolved. V was trimmed by 1 base and J by 7 bases, leaving 8 bases between them. The CDR3 spans 14 residues. From germline, CDR1 is SEHNR and CDR2 FQNEAQ (reference sequence). CDR3 in amino acids: CASSLGTENSPLHF. CDR3 bases: TGTGCCAGCAGCTTAGGGACCGAGAATTCACCCCTCCACTTT.

The chain links TRBV10-3 to TRBJ2-5; TRBD2 matches 7 bases. Trimming cost V 10 bases and J 1 base; bases outside gene matches: 6. CDR3 length: 13 amino acids. CDR1 is ENHRY and CDR2 is SYGVKD in the germline V gene. CDR3 DNA sequence: TGTGCCACTCAGCGGGGCCTCCAAGAGACCCAGTACTTC. Translated, it gives CATQRGLQETQYF.

The chain couples TRBV5-1 to TRBJ1-6; the D gene is possibly TRBD1 (5 bases). This CDR3 spans 14 amino acids. The V and J ends lost 3 bases and 10 bases respectively, with 14 bases between them. Looked up from germline, CDR1 is SGHRS and CDR2 is YFSETQ. Here the CDR3 DNA reads TGCGCCAGCAGCTACGACAGACAATACTCACCCCTCCACTTT. Translating gives CASSYDRQYSPLHF.

V gene TRBV18 combines with J gene TRBJ1-1; 9 nucleotides line up with TRBD1. V was pared by 5 bases and J by 2 bases, with 3 bases of the junction left unmatched. CDR1 and CDR2 from the germline V gene are KGHSH and LQKENI. This CDR3 contains 14 residues. CDR3 protein: CASSTGQGNTEAFF. The CDR3 DNA reads as TGTGCCAGCTCAACGGGACAGGGAAACACTGAAGCTTTCTTT.

The chain joins TRBV5-1 to TRBJ2-7; 8 nucleotides line up with TRBD1. Unmatched junction bases numbered 6, after V lost 4 bases and J lost 0 bases. The CDR3 runs to 15 residues. The germline gives CDR1 SGHRS, CDR2 YFSETQ. The DNA of the CDR3 is TGCGCCAGCAGCGCCGGACAGGGCTACTCCTACGAGCAGTACTTC. Translation gives CASSAGQGYSYEQYF.

The gene calls are TRBV5-1 and TRBJ1-1; TRBD1 might be the D (5 bases). V was pared by 0 bases and J by 4 bases, with 16 bases between. Germline-derived CDR1 and CDR2 are SGHRS and YFSETQ. The CDR3 has 16 amino acids. The CDR3 bases are TGCGCCAGCAGCTTGGTTGGATGGACACTGGGCACTGAAGCTTTCTTT. It translates to CASSLVGWTLGTEAFF.

The chain carries TRBV18 and TRBJ1-5; 8 bases line up with TRBD1. V lost 9 bases to trimming and J lost 5 bases; unmatched junction nucleotides: 9. CDR1 and CDR2 (germline): KGHSH, LQKENI. The CDR3 length is 14 residues. The CDR3 DNA reads as TGTGCCAGAATCCGGACAGGGTTGTATCAGCCCCAGCATTTT. This encodes CARIRTGLYQPQHF.

V and J are TRBV19 and TRBJ2-2, with TRBD1 identical over 9 bases. Per the germline V gene, CDR1 is LNHDA and CDR2 is SQIVND (reference sequence). The CDR3 spans 14 residues. Trimming at V came to 6 bases and at J to 5 bases, leaving 4 bases not matched to a gene. The CDR3 coding sequence is TGTGCCAGTAGGGACAGGGGATATACCGGGGAGCTGTTTTTT. It is translated as CASRDRGYTGELFF.

The chain carries TRBV3-1 (or the pseudogene TRBV3-2) and TRBJ2-7, with a weak D call TRBD2 (6 bases). The CDR3 consists of 13 residues. Trimming took off 1 base at V and 3 bases at J, with 7 bases between the two ends. Per germline, CDR1 LGHDT and CDR2 YNNKEL (reference sequence). The CDR3 loop reads CASSQGGIYEQYF. The DNA of the CDR3 is TGTGCCAGCAGCCAAGGCGGGATCTACGAGCAGTACTTC.

CDR3 residues: CASSVYEGTGSYEQYF. In DNA, the CDR3 is TGTGCCAGCAGCGTATATGAGGGCACGGGATCCTACGAGCAGTACTTC. This rearrangement joins TRBV9 to TRBJ2-7; TRBD2 might be the D (5 bases). Trimming removed 1 base from V and 1 base from J, with 15 bases in between. CDR3 length: 16 amino acids. Germline V lookup: CDR1 SGDLS, CDR2 YYNGEE.